Shown below are 16 T cell receptor beta chains from a single sample sequenced in a study of breast tumors, draining lymph nodes, adjacent tissues. TCRdb analysed the multiplex PCR reads with MiXCR anew, one entry per CDR3 protein. Here the sample spans about 230,000 distinct CDR3 sequences, about a third being singletons. The lymph nodes were axillary draining lymph nodes from breast cancer patients. The specimen sequenced was axillary lymph node tissue. The source is a female donor with breast cancer. Some clones in this sample may be carry-over from other donors' samples.

A word on this clonotype: One base away lies a much larger clone, so this may be a sequencing read error. The chain recombines TRBV6-5 with TRBJ2-7, with 15 nucleotides matching TRBD2. The CDR3 is 15 residues long. Germline V CDR1 and CDR2: MNHEY, SVGAGI. Trimming cost V 6 bases and J 3 bases; bases outside gene matches: 3. CDR3 nucleotide sequence: TGTGCCAGCAGCCGGACTAGCGGGGGGGACTACGAGCAGTACTTC. Its protein is CASSRTSGGDYEQYF.

In regard to this clonotype: One end of the junction is discordant with germline, which a read error may explain. The chain carries TRBV7-9 and TRBJ2-6; 10 positions match TRBD1. The germline CDR1 and CDR2 sequences are SEHNR and FQNEAQ (reference sequence). This CDR3 spans 15 amino acids. This CDR3 is CASSLIWTGGNVLTF. The DNA of the CDR3 is TGTGCCAGCAGCTTAATATGGACAGGGGGCAACGTCCTGACTTTC.

In its sample, this clonotype was seen many times. The chain combines TRBV29-1 with TRBJ2-7; 8 bases match TRBD2. The junction had 5 bases not matched to a gene; V was cut back by 3 bases and J by 1 base. This CDR3 has 14 residues. Looked up from germline, CDR1 is SQVTM and CDR2 is ANQGSEA. Written as DNA, the CDR3 is TGCAGCGTTGATGGGGGACTAGGGTCCTACGAGCAGTACTTC. Translating it yields CSVDGGLGSYEQYF.

The table lists this clonotype with many counts. The V call is TRBV7-2, the J call TRBJ2-5, with 13 positions matching TRBD2. Germline CDR1 reads SGHTA; CDR2 reads FQGNSA. The CDR3 is 19 residues long. Trimming cost V 1 base and J 1 base; bases outside gene matches: 9. The CDR3, as DNA: TGTGCCAGCAGCTTAGGACTAGCGGGAGGCCTGAGGGGCCAAGAGACCCAGTACTTC. Its protein product is CASSLGLAGGLRGQETQYF. The entire variable domain, with the rest obtained from reference TRBV7-2 and TRBJ2-5, is as follows: GAGVSQSPSNKVTEKGKDVELRCDPISGHTALYWYRQSLGQGLEFLIYFQGNSAPDKSGLPSDRFSAERTGGSVSTLTIQRTQQEDSAVYLCASSLGLAGGLRGQETQYFGPGTRLLVL.

In its sample, this clonotype was seen many times. The chain links TRBV16 to TRBJ1-4, with TRBD1 matching over 7 bases. The CDR3 extends over 14 amino acids. Trimming cost V 7 bases and J 8 bases; bases outside gene matches: 10. The germline V gene encodes CDR1 KGHSY and CDR2 FQNENV. The CDR3 region is CASTLTGVREKLFF. The CDR3 DNA sequence: TGTGCCAGCACCCTAACAGGGGTACGCGAAAAACTGTTTTTT.

The table lists this clonotype with many counts. V and J are TRBV6-6 and TRBJ2-7; D gene unclear. V was shortened by 4 bases and J by 1 base, with 17 bases between the two germline ends. This CDR3 comprises 16 residues. Germline CDR1 MNHNY, CDR2 SVGAGI (reference sequence). CDR3 loop: CASSLGTGHTSYEQYF. CDR3 coding DNA: TGTGCCAGCAGTTTGGGAACCGGGCATACGTCCTACGAGCAGTACTTC.

The table lists this clonotype with many counts. This chain uses TRBV7-8 with TRBJ2-5; 9 bases line up with TRBD2. Germline V lookup: CDR1 SGHVS, CDR2 FQNEAQ. This CDR3 has 15 amino acids. The junction had 8 bases not matched to a gene; V was cut back by 5 bases and J by 4 bases. The CDR3 loop reads CASSPWAGGSETQYF. DNA for the CDR3: TGTGCCAGCAGCCCGTGGGCGGGAGGGTCAGAGACCCAGTACTTC.

At least ten counts were recorded for this clonotype. The V call is TRBV2, the J call TRBJ2-7; D possibly corresponds to TRBD1 (5 bases). The CDR3 length is 13 residues. Trimming left V 4 bases short and J 3 bases short, with 10 bases between. Per the germline V gene, CDR1 is SNHLY and CDR2 is FYNNEI. CDR3 DNA: TGTGCCAGCAGTGTAGGGGTTTACTACGAGCAGTACTTC. Protein sequence: CASSVGVYYEQYF. Variable domain in full (rest from reference TRBV2 and TRBJ2-7): EPEVTQTPSHQVTQMGQEVILRCVPISNHLYFYWYRQILGQKVEFLVSFYNNEISEKSEIFDDQFSVERPDGSNFTLKIRSTKLEDSAMYFCASSVGVYYEQYFGPGTRLTVT.

The V and J genes are TRBV28 and TRBJ2-7, with D possibly being TRBD1 or TRBD2 (5 bases each). Germline lookup yields CDR1 MDHEN and CDR2 SYDVKM. This CDR3 spans 15 amino acids. The germline V and J ends were trimmed by 3 bases and 1 base, with 13 bases remaining between them. CDR3 residues: CASSFIRDGSYEQYF. CDR3 in DNA: TGTGCCAGCAGTTTTATTAGGGACGGTTCCTACGAGCAGTACTTC. Using reference TRBV28 and TRBJ2-7 for the parts outside the CDR3, the full variable domain is DVKVTQSSRYLVKRTGEKVFLECVQDMDHENMFWYRQDPGLGLRLIYFSYDVKMKEKGDIPEGYSVSREKKERFSLILESASTNQTSMYLCASSFIRDGSYEQYFGPGTRLTVT.

V gene TRBV12-3 or TRBV12-4 combines with J gene TRBJ1-1; D is unclear. Trimming cost V 8 bases and J 0 bases, with 13 bases left between them. This CDR3 has 14 residues. CDR3 sequence reads: CASGMVGLNTEAFF. The CDR3 DNA reads TGTGCCAGCGGTATGGTAGGCCTGAACACTGAAGCTTTCTTT.

V is TRBV12-3 or TRBV12-4 and J is TRBJ1-6; 9 nucleotides match TRBD1. The J segment lost 9 bases and the V segment lost 1 base, leaving 4 bases of the junction unmatched. The CDR3 has 15 amino acids. In DNA, the CDR3 is TGTGCCAGCAGTTTAGTAGGGACAGGGCTTTCACCCCTCCACTTT. Translated, it gives CASSLVGTGLSPLHF.

This clonotype was detected many times. This chain connects TRBV5-4 to TRBJ2-3; D might be TRBD1 or TRBD2, each matching 5 bases. Trimming shortened V by 6 bases and J by 2 bases, and 13 bases separated the two germline ends. The CDR3 contains 14 residues. CDR1 SGHNT and CDR2 YYREEE come from the germline V gene (reference sequence). CDR3 sequence reads: CASNPGAHTDTQYF. CDR3 sequence (DNA): TGTGCCAGCAACCCCGGGGCCCACACAGATACGCAGTATTTT.

This clonotype was seen a few times. A much larger clone differs from this one at a single base, so this may be a read error. The V call is TRBV5-5, the J call TRBJ2-7; D is unclear. The length of the CDR3 is 14 residues. Trimming left V 7 bases short and J 1 base short, with 15 bases between. Per germline, CDR1 SGHKS and CDR2 YYEKEE (reference sequence). The CDR3 nucleotides read TGTGCCAGCGAACCCCGGGCCTCTTCCTACGAGCAGTACTTC. This encodes CASEPRASSYEQYF.

This clonotype was seen repeatedly, ten times or more. The V and J genes are TRBV20-1 and TRBJ2-7; 8 positions agree with TRBD2. Germline-derived CDR1 and CDR2 are DFQATT and SNEGSKA (reference sequence). J lost 2 bases, V lost 0 bases, and 15 bases had no gene match. The CDR3 is 18 amino acids. The CDR3 DNA reads TGCAGTGCTAGAGATCGAACTAGCGGAGCTATAAGTACCTACGAGCAGTACTTC. This codes for CSARDRTSGAISTYEQYF.

This clonotype was recorded at least ten times. This chain links TRBV20-1 with TRBJ2-7; D gene unclear. Looked up from germline, CDR1 is DFQATT and CDR2 is SNEGSKA (reference sequence). V gave up 6 bases and J gave up 3 bases, with 9 bases separating them. The CDR3 is made up of 11 amino acids. CDR3 residues: CSAQANYEQYF. The CDR3 DNA reads TGCAGTGCCCAGGCTAACTACGAGCAGTACTTC.

This clonotype was detected ten times or more. V gene TRBV18 combines with J gene TRBJ1-5, with D possibly matching TRBD1 (5 bases). V lost 4 bases and J 3 bases, leaving 10 bases between the germline ends. Germline values: CDR1 KGHSH, CDR2 LQKENI. The CDR3 totals 14 residues. The CDR3 loop is CASSQGPINQPQHF. The CDR3 bases are TGTGCCAGCTCACAGGGGCCTATCAATCAGCCCCAGCATTTT.